This T cell receptor (beta chain) came from a study of T-cell reconstitution after alpha-beta-depleted transplantation in children. Broader study findings: In patients about two months after transplant, alpha-beta T cells reportedly arose from several hundred expanded graft clones. Counts and diversity of T cells one year after transplant came mostly from newly produced T cells.

Researchers prepared the TCRbeta library using unique molecular identifiers, the study reports. TCRdb used MiXCR to reprocess the PCR reads, holding one entry per CDR3 protein. Of roughly 790,000 distinct CDR3 sequences listed, roughly 15% are singletons. This clonotype has a handful of counts. Its antigen remains unidentified. Sequenced here: PBMCs, mostly from graft donor cells, sampled 360 days after TCRalphabeta/CD19-depleted stem cell transplant. The origin of this receptor is a male patient between 5 and 17 years old who had a stem cell transplant for acute lymphoblastic leukemia, so the T cells may come from the graft donor.

The CDR3 sequence: CAISESIAGGPSETQYF. In nucleotides, the CDR3 is TGTGCCATCAGTGAGTCGATTGCGGGAGGGCCCTCGGAGACCCAGTACTTC. J is TRBJ2-5 and V is TRBV10-3; the match to TRBD2 covers 9 bases. Germline V lookup: CDR1 ENHRY, CDR2 SYGVKD. This CDR3 comprises 17 residues. The V segment lost 0 bases and the J segment 5 bases; nucleotides outside the gene matches: 10.